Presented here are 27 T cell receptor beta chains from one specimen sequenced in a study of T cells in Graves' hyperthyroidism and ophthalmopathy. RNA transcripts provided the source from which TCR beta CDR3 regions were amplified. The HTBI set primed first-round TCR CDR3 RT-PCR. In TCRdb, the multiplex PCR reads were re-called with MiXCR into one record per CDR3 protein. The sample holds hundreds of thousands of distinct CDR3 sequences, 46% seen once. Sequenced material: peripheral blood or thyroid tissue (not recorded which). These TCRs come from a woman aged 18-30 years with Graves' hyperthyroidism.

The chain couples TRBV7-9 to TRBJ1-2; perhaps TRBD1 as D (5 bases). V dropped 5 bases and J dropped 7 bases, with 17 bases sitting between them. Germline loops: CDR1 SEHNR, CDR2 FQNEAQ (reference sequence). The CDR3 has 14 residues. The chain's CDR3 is CASSRQDNPRGYTF. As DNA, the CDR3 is TGTGCCAGCAGCCGCCAGGACAACCCCCGTGGCTACACCTTC.

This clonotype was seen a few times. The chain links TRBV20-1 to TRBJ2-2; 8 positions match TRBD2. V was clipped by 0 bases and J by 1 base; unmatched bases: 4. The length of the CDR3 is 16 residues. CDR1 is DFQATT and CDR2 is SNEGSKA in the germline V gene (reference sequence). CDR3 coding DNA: TGCAGTGCTAGAGATCGACTAGCGCGGAACACCGGGGAGCTGTTTTTT. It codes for CSARDRLARNTGELFF.

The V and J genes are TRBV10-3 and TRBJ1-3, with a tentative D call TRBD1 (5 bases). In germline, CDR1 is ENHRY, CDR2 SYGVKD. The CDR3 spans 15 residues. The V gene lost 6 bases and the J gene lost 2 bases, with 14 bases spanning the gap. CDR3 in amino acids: CAISPGLVTGNTIYF. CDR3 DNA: TGTGCCATCAGCCCGGGACTGGTGACTGGAAACACCATATATTTT.

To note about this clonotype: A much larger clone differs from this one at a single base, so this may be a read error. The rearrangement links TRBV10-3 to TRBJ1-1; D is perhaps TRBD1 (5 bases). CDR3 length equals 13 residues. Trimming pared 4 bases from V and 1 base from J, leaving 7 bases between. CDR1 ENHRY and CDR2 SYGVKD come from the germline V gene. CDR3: CAISVGENTEAFF. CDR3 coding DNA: TGTGCCATCAGTGTGGGGGAGAACACTGAAGCTTTCTTT.

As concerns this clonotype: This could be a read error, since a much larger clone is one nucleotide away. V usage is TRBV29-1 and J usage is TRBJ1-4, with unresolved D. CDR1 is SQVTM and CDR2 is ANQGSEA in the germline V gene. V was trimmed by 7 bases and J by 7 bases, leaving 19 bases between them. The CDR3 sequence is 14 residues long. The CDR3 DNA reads TGCAGCGCCCACGGATCGGGCTCGGGTGAAAAACTGTTTTTT. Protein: CSAHGSGSGEKLFF. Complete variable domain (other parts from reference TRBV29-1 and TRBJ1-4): SAVISQKPSRDICQRGTSLTIQCQVDSQVTMMFWYRQQPGQSLTLIATANQGSEATYESGFVIDKFPISRPNLTFSTLTVSNMSPEDSSIYLCSAHGSGSGEKLFFGSGTQLSVL.

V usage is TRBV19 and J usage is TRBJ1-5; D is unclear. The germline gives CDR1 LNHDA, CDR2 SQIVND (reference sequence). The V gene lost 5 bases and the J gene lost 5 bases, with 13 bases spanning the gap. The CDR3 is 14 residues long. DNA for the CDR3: TGTGCCAGTAGTTTGGCGGCAGAATATCAGCCCCAGCATTTT. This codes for CASSLAAEYQPQHF.

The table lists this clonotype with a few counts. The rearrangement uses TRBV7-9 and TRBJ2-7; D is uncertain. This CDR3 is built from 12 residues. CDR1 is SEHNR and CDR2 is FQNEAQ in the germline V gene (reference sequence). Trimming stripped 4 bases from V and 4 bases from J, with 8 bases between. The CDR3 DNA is TGTGCCAGCAGCTCCATAAAATACGAGCAGTACTTC. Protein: CASSSIKYEQYF.

The chain's CDR3 is CASSQNFPDYEQYF. The CDR3 DNA sequence: TGCGCCAGCAGCCAAAACTTTCCGGACTACGAGCAGTACTTC. This chain uses TRBV4-3 with TRBJ2-7; D gene unclear. Per the germline V gene, CDR1 is LGHNA and CDR2 is YSLEER. The CDR3 sequence is 14 residues long. V lost 2 bases, J lost 3 bases, and 11 bases lay in between.

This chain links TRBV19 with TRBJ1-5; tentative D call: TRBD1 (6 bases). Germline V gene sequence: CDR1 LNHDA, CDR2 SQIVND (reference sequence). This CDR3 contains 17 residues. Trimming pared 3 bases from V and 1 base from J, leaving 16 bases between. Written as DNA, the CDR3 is TGTGCCAGTAGTATGCCCTTGGGGGCAGGGAGCAATCAGCCCCAGCATTTT. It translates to CASSMPLGAGSNQPQHF.

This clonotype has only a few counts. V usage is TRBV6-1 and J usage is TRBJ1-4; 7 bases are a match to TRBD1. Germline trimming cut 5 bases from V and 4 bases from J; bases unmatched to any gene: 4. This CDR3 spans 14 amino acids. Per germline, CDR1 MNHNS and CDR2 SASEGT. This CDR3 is CASSLNRGNEKLFF. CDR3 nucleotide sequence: TGTGCCAGCAGTCTCAACAGGGGTAATGAAAAACTGTTTTTT.

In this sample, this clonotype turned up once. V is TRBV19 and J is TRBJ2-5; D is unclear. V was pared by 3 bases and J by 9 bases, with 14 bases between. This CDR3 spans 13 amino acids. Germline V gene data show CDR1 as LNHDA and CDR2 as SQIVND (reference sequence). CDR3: CASSIPSNQPQYF. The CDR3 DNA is TGTGCCAGTAGTATCCCTAGTAATCAGCCCCAGTACTTC.

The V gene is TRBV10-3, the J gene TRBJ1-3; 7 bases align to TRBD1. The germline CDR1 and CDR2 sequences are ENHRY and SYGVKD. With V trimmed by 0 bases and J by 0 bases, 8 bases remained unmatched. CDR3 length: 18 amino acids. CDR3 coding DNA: TGTGCCATCAGTGAGTCTGAGGGGGCTACCTTCTCTGGAAACACCATATATTTT. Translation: CAISESEGATFSGNTIYF.

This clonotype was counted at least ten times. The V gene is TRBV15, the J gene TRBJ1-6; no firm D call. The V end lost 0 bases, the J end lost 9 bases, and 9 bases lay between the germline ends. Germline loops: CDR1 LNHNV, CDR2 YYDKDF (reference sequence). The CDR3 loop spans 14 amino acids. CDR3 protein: CATSRELSGSPLHF. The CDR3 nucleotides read TGTGCCACCAGCAGAGAGCTAAGCGGTTCACCCCTCCACTTT.

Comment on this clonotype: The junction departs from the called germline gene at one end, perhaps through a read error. Here the CDR3 DNA reads TGCGCCAGCAGCTTGGCGCGGAGCGGGGAGCTGTTTTTT. This translates into CASSLARSGELFF. The chain uses TRBV7-8 and TRBJ2-2; D gene unclear. The CDR3 loop spans 13 amino acids. Germline V CDR1 and CDR2: SGHVS, FQNEAQ.

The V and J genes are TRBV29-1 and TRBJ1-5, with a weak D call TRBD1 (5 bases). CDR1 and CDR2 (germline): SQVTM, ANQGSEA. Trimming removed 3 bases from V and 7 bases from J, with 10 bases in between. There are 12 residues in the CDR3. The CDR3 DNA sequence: TGCAGCGTTGAGGGGGAAGGACAGCCCCAGCATTTT. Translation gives CSVEGEGQPQHF.

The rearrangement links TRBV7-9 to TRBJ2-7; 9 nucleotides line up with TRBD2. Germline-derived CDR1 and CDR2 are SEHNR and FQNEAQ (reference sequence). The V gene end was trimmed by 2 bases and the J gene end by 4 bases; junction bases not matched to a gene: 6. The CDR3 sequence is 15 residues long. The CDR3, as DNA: TGTGCCAGCAGCTTATTCCTAGCGGGACGATACGAGCAGTACTTC. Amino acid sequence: CASSLFLAGRYEQYF. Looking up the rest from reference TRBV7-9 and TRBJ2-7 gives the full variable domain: DTGVSQNPRHKITKRGQNVTFRCDPISEHNRLYWYRQTLGQGPEFLTYFQNEAQLEKSRLLSDRFSAERPKGSFSTLEIQRTEQGDSAMYLCASSLFLAGRYEQYFGPGTRLTVT.

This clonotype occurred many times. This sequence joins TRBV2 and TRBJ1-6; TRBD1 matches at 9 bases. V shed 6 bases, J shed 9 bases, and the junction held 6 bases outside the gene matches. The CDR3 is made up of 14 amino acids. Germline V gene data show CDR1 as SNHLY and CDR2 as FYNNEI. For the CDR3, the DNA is TGTGCCAGCAGCCGGGACAGGGAGGGTTCACCCCTCCACTTT. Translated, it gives CASSRDREGSPLHF.

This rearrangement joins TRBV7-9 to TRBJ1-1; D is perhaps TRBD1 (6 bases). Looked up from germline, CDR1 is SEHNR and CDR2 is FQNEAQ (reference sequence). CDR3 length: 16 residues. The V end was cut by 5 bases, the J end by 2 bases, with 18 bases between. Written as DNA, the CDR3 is TGTGCCAGCAGCAACCCAGGGGCCGCCTCCAACACTGAAGCTTTCTTT. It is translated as CASSNPGAASNTEAFF.

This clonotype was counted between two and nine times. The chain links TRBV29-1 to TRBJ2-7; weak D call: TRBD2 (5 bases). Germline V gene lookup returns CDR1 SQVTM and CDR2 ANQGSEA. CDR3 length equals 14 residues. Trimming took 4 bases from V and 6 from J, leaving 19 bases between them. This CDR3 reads CSVVFTGFTGEQYF. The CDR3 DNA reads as TGCAGCGTTGTATTTACGGGATTCACGGGCGAGCAGTACTTC.

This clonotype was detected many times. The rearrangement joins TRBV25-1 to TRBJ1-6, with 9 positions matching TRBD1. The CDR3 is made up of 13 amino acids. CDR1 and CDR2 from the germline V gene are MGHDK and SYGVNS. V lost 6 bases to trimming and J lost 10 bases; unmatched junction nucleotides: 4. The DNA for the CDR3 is TGTGCCAGCAGAGGGACAGGGAACTCACCCCTCCACTTT. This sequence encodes CASRGTGNSPLHF.

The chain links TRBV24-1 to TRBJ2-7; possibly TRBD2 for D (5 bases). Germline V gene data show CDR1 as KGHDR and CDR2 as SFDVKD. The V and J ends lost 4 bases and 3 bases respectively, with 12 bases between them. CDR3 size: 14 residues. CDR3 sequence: CATSDGMGFYEQYF. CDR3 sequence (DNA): TGTGCCACCAGTGACGGGATGGGCTTCTACGAGCAGTACTTC.

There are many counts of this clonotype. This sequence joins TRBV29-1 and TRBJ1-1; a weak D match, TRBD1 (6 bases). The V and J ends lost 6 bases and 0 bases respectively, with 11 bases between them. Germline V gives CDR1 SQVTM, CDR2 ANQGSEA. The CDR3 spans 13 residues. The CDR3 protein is CSVHQGLNTEAFF. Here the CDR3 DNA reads TGCAGCGTCCATCAGGGGTTGAACACTGAAGCTTTCTTT.

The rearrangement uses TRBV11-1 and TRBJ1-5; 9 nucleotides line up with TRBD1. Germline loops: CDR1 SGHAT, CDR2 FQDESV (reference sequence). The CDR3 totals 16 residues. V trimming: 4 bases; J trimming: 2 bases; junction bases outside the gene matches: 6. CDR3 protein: CASSSTRTGGNQPQHF. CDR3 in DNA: TGTGCCAGCAGCTCCACACGGACAGGGGGCAATCAGCCCCAGCATTTT.

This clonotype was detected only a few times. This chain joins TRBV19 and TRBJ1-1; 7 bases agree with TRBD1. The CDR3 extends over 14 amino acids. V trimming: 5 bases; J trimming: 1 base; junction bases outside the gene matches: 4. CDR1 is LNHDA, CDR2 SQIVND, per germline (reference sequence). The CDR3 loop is CASSPGQPNTEAFF. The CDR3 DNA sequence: TGTGCCAGTAGTCCGGGACAGCCGAACACTGAAGCTTTCTTT.

The CDR3 reads CASSGPRQADYSPLHF. Here the CDR3 DNA reads TGCGCCAGCAGTGGTCCTCGACAGGCCGATTATTCACCCCTCCACTTT. J is TRBJ1-6 and V is TRBV10-2; perhaps TRBD1 as D (6 bases). This CDR3 is 16 amino acids long. Germline values: CDR1 WSHSY, CDR2 SAAADI. The V gene lost 4 bases and the J gene lost 8 bases, with 18 bases spanning the gap.

CDR3 sequence (DNA): TGCAGCGTTGAAGATGCGAGAGGAGCGAACACCTTC. It yields the protein CSVEDARGANTF. The chain employs TRBV29-1 and TRBJ1-2, with unresolved D. The ends were cut back, 0 bases at V and 12 bases at J, with 14 bases in the middle. This CDR3 contains 12 residues. In germline, CDR1 is SQVTM, CDR2 ANQGSEA.

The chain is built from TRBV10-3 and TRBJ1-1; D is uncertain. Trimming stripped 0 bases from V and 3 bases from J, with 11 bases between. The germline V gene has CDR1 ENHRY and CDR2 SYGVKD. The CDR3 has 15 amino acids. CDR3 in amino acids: CAISESKRADTEAFF. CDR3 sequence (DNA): TGTGCCATCAGTGAGTCGAAAAGGGCGGACACTGAAGCTTTCTTT.